This TCR beta chain was observed in a study of vaccination effects on CD4 cells after COVID-19. The repertoire was sequenced with immunoSEQ multiplex PCR; TCRdb's copy has only in-frame clones and lacks some. The profile covers 55,000 to 90,000 clones, with around 70% appearing a single time and about 5% taken by the ten largest. Ahead of sequencing, the ViraFEST assay grew antigen-specific CD4+ T cells using viral peptide pools. CD4+ T cells were isolated after approximately 10 days of culture. A PCR test confirmed that the person had SARS-CoV-2 infection between March and December 2020. V shed 2 bases and J shed 3 bases, with 8 bases lying between them. CDR3 length: 14 amino acids. Per the germline V gene, CDR1 is SEHNR and CDR2 is FQNEAQ (reference sequence). Notes on this clone: Its specificity is unknown.

The sample here was CD4+ T cells from PBMCs cultured with HIV peptides, taken before COVID-19 vaccination. Subset denoted: HIV-1 Nef peptide pool negative control/reference culture. J is TRBJ1-3 and V is TRBV7-9; D remains ambiguous. This TCR was recovered from a human donor who had a prior SARS-CoV-2 infection. The CDR3 region is CASSLSGSGNTIYF. The CDR3 nucleotides are TGTGCCAGCAGCTTAAGCGGGAGTGGAAACACCATATATTTT.